This TCR beta chain derives from a study of T cells in Graves' hyperthyroidism and ophthalmopathy. The germline V and J ends were trimmed by 8 bases and 2 bases, with 17 bases remaining between them. This CDR3 is built from 15 residues. Germline values: CDR1 MNHNS, CDR2 SASEGT. Under 12 ml fresh peripheral blood yielded the PBMCs. It was RNA transcripts that yielded the amplified TCR beta CDR3 regions. When the TCR CDR3 underwent first-round RT-PCR, the HTBI primer set was used. One entry per CDR3 protein results from TCRdb running MiXCR on the multiplex PCR reads. The sample gives about 400,000 distinct CDR3 sequences, 15% to 19% of which show up once; roughly 15% is in the top ten. Many counts were recorded for this clonotype.

The V and J genes are TRBV6-1 and TRBJ2-3, with D possibly being TRBD1 or TRBD2 (5 bases each). Sequenced input: blood. The clonotype comes from a woman under 30 with Graves' hyperthyroidism. The CDR3: CASQPGLAVTDTQYF. CDR3 nucleotide sequence: TGTGCCAGCCAACCAGGGCTAGCAGTCACAGATACGCAGTATTTT.